The T cell receptor beta chain under discussion was sequenced for a study of shared clonotypes between healthy human individuals. Study-wide results and caveats: A small donor pool kept down the genetic and exposure-history diversity that was represented.

On this clone: Its antigen is currently unknown.

CDR3 length equals 18 residues. The germline CDR1 and CDR2 sequences are KGHSH and LQKENI. V was shortened by 3 bases and J by 0 bases, with 21 bases between the two germline ends. Authors' analysis steps: ImmunoSEQ output lacked quality scores and full-length reads, limiting matched filtering. The table came from immunoSEQ multiplex PCR; TCRdb's copy has only in-frame clones and leaves some out. The DNA was the basis for D and trimming; V, J and clone size are from that table. This sample yields roughly 500,000 clones, of which 79% are seen a single time; approximately 12% belongs to the top ten. Donors included only healthy HIV-negative adults lacking recent acute infections or vaccinations.

This chain links TRBV18 with TRBJ2-7; the D gene is possibly TRBD2 (6 bases). This clonotype was obtained from a woman aged 40 to 50 in good health. Some clones in this sample may be carry-over from other donors' samples. Sequences were obtained from PBMCs. CDR3 in amino acids: CASSPGGGRGGISYEQYF. The CDR3 coding sequence is TGTGCCAGCTCACCCGGTGGAGGGAGAGGTGGTATCTCCTACGAGCAGTACTTC. Supplemented by reference TRBV18 and TRBJ2-7, the full variable domain reads NAGVMQNPRHLVRRRGQEARLRCSPMKGHSHVYWYRQLPEEGLKFMVYLQKENIIDESGMPKERFSAEFPKEGPSILRIQQVVRGDSAAYFCASSPGGGRGGISYEQYFGPGTRLTVT.